This T cell receptor (beta chain) was identified during a study of blood T cell repertoires in COVID-19. Profiling relied on immunoSEQ multiplex PCR, and the TCRdb table lists in-frame clones only, not all of them. The sample includes around 150,000 clones, approximately 80% of them seen just once. Trimming stripped 6 bases from V and 1 base from J, with 11 bases between. Germline V lookup: CDR1 SQVTM, CDR2 ANQGSEA. CDR3 length equals 13 residues. Input material: peripheral blood. The source is a woman between 45 and 65 years old with acute or convalescent COVID-19. The chain recombines TRBV29-1 with TRBJ2-3; D possibly corresponds to TRBD2 (6 bases). CDR3: CSVRDLRTDTQYF. The CDR3 DNA sequence: TGCAGCGTCCGGGACTTGCGCACAGATACGCAGTATTTT.